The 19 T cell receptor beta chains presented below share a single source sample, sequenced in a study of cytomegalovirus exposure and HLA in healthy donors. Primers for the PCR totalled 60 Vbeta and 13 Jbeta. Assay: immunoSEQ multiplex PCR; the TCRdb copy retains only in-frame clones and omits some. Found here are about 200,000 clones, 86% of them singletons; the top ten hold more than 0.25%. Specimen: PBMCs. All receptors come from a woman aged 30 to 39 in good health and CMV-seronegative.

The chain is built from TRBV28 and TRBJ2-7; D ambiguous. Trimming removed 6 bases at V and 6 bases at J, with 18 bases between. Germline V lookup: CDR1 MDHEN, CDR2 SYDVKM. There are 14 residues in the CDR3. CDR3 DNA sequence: TGTGCCAGCAGCCCGGTGGCAACAGTCGGCGAGCAGTACTTC. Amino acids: CASSPVATVGEQYF.

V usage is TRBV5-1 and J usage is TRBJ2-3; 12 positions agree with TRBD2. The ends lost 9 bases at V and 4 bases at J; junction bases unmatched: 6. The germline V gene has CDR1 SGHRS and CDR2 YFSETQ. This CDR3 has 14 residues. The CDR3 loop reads CATATSGGADTQYF. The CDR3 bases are TGCGCCACCGCGACTAGCGGGGGAGCAGATACGCAGTATTTT.

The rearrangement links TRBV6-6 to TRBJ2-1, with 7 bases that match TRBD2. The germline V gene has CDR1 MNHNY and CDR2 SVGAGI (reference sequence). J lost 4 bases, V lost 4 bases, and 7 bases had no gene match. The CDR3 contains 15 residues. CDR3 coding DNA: TGTGCCAGCAGTTTATTGGGGGGGTTATACAATGAGCAGTTCTTC. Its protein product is CASSLLGGLYNEQFF.

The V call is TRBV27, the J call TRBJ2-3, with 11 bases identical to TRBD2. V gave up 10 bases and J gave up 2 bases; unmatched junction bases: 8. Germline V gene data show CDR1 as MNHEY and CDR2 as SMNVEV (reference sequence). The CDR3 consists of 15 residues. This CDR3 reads CATLRLAGNTDTQYF. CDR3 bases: TGTGCCACCCTCCGACTAGCGGGGAACACAGATACGCAGTATTTT.

CDR3 nucleotide sequence: TGTGCCAGCAGAAACAGGGGTTTGAACACTGAAGCTTTCTTT. It is translated as CASRNRGLNTEAFF. This chain connects TRBV25-1 to TRBJ1-1, with 7 bases identical to TRBD1. V lost 6 bases, J lost 0 bases, and 4 bases stayed unmatched. In germline, CDR1 is MGHDK, CDR2 SYGVNS. The CDR3 is 14 amino acids.

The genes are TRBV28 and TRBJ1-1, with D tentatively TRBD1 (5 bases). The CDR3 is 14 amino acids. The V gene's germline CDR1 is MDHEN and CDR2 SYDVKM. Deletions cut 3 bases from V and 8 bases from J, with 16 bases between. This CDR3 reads CASSLGGPTSEAFF. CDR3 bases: TGTGCCAGCAGTTTGGGGGGACCAACCTCGGAAGCTTTCTTT.

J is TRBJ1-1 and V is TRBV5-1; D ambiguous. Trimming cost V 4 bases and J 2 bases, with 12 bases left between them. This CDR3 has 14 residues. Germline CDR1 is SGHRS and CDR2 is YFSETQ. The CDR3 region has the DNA TGCGCCAGCAGCCTCCGAGTCTCTAACACTGAAGCTTTCTTT. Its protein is CASSLRVSNTEAFF.

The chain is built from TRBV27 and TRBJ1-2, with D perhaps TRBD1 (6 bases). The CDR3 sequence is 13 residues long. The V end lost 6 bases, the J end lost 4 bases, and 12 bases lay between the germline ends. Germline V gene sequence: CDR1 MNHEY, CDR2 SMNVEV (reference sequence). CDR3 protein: CASSRDRSYGYTF. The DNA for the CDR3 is TGTGCCAGCAGCCGCGACAGGAGCTATGGCTACACCTTC.

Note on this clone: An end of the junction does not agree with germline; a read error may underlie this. The CDR3 sequence: CASSLASSGASEQFF. DNA for the CDR3: TGTGCTAGCAGCTTAGCCTCTAGCGGGGCCAGCGAGCAGTTCTTC. The rearrangement joins TRBV7-7 to TRBJ2-1, with 9 bases matching TRBD2. The CDR3 is made up of 15 amino acids. Germline values: CDR1 SSHAT, CDR2 FNYEAQ (reference sequence).

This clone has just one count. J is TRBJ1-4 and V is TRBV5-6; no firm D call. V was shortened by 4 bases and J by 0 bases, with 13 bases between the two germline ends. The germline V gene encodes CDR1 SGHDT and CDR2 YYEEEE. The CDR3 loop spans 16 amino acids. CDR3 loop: CASSVFRESTNEKLFF. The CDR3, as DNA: TGTGCCAGCAGCGTGTTCCGGGAATCAACTAATGAAAAACTGTTTTTT. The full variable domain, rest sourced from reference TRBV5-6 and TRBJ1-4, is DAGVTQSPTHLIKTRGQQVTLRCSPKSGHDTVSWYQQALGQGPQFIFQYYEEEERQRGNFPDRFSGHQFPNYSSELNVNALLLGDSALYLCASSVFRESTNEKLFFGSGTQLSVL.

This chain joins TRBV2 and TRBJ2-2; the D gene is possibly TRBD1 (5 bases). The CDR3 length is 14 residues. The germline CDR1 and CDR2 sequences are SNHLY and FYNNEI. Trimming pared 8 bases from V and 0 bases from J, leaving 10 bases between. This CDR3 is CASGGHSNTGELFF. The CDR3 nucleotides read TGTGCCAGCGGTGGACACTCGAACACCGGGGAGCTGTTTTTT.

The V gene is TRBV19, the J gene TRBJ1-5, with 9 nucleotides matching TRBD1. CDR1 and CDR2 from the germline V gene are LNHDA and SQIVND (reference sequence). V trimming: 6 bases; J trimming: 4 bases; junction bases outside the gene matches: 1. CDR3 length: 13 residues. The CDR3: CASRGTGNQPQHF. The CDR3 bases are TGTGCCAGTAGAGGGACAGGGAATCAGCCCCAGCATTTT.

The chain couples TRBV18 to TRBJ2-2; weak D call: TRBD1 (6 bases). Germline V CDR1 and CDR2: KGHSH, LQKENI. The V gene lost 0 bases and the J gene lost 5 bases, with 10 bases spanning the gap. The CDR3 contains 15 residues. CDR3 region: CASSPPAGATGELFF. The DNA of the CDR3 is TGTGCCAGCTCACCACCGGCAGGGGCGACCGGGGAGCTGTTTTTT.

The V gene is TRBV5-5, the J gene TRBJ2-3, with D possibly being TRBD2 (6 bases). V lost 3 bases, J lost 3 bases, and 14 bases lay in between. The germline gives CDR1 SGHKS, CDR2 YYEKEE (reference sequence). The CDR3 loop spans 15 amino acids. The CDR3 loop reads CASSYPGLSTDTQYF. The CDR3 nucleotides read TGTGCCAGCAGCTACCCGGGACTTTCGACAGATACGCAGTATTTT.

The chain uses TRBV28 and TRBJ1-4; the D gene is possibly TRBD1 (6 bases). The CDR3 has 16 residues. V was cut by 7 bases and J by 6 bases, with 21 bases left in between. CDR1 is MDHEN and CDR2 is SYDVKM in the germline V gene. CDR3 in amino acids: CASTDRGKGVDEKLFF. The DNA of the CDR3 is TGTGCCAGCACCGACAGAGGAAAGGGGGTAGATGAAAAACTGTTTTTT.

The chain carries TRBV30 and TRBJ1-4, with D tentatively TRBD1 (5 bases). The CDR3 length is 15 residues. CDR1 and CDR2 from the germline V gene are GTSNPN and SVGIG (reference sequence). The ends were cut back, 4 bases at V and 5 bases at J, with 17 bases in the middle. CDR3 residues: CAWTNGPKGNEKLFF. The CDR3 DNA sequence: TGTGCCTGGACCAACGGCCCGAAGGGGAATGAAAAACTGTTTTTT.

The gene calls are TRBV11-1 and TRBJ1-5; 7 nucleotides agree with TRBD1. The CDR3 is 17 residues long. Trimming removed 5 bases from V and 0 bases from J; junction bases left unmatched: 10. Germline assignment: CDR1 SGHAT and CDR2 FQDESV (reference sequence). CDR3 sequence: CASSPQGRMSSNQPQHF. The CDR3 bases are TGTGCCAGCAGCCCACAGGGGAGGATGAGTAGCAATCAGCCCCAGCATTTT.

This chain's CDR3 is CASSSYDFNEQFF. For the CDR3, the DNA is TGTGCCAGCAGTAGCTACGATTTCAATGAGCAGTTCTTC. The chain employs TRBV2 and TRBJ2-1; D is uncertain. The CDR3 is 13 residues long. Per the germline V gene, CDR1 is SNHLY and CDR2 is FYNNEI. Deletions cut 5 bases from V and 6 bases from J, with 11 bases between.

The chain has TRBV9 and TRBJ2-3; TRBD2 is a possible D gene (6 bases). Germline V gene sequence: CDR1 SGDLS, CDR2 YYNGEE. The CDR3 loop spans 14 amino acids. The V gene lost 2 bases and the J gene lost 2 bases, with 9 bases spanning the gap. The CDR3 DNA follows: TGTGCCAGCAGCGTGTGGACTAACACAGATACGCAGTATTTT. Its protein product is CASSVWTNTDTQYF.